Presented here are 26 T cell receptor beta chains from one specimen sequenced in a study of OX40 agonist ivuxolimab in advanced cancers. Profiled with immunoSEQ multiplex PCR; TCRdb holds only in-frame clones, not every one. The data show over 55,000 clones, around 84% seen once. Sequencing used CD4+ or CD8+ T cells sorted from blood, obtained in a trial of the OX40 agonist ivuxolimab. These receptors all stem from an adult with an advanced solid tumor such as melanoma, head and neck, liver or kidney cancer.

Turning to this clone: One junction end does not reproduce the germline sequence, and a read error may be involved. The chain is built from TRBV4-2 and TRBJ1-2; D is unclear. Germline loops: CDR1 LGHNA, CDR2 YNFKEQ. CDR3 length: 13 residues. CDR3 residues: CASSFNEFSAWSF. The CDR3 nucleotides read TGTGCCAGCAGCTTTAACGAGTTTTCGGCGTGGTCCTTC.

The CDR3: CASSSRRTDSNQPQHF. DNA for the CDR3: TGTGCCAGCAGTTCCCGTCGGACAGATAGCAATCAGCCCCAGCATTTT. The V call is TRBV2, the J call TRBJ1-5, with a possible D match to TRBD1 (6 bases). The germline CDR1 and CDR2 sequences are SNHLY and FYNNEI. Trimming stripped 5 bases from V and 0 bases from J, with 14 bases between. CDR3 length: 16 residues.

The chain couples TRBV29-1 to TRBJ1-1; D call uncertain. Trimming pared 3 bases from V and 3 bases from J, leaving 8 bases between. Germline values: CDR1 SQVTM, CDR2 ANQGSEA. The CDR3 contains 12 residues. The CDR3 nucleotides read TGCAGCGTTGAGTCCGGGGACACTGAAGCTTTCTTT. The encoded protein is CSVESGDTEAFF.

The J gene is TRBJ2-3, the V gene TRBV7-2, with D possibly matching TRBD2 (5 bases). Germline V gives CDR1 SGHTA, CDR2 FQGNSA. V was trimmed by 1 base and J by 5 bases, leaving 10 bases between them. This CDR3 spans 14 amino acids. This CDR3 reads CASSLGILGDTQYF. As DNA, the CDR3 is TGTGCCAGCAGCTTAGGGATACTAGGAGATACGCAGTATTTT.

This clone appeared once. V usage is TRBV28 and J usage is TRBJ2-3; D remains ambiguous. Germline V CDR1 and CDR2: MDHEN, SYDVKM. Trimming pared 3 bases from V and 1 base from J, leaving 8 bases between. The length of the CDR3 is 14 residues. Written as DNA, the CDR3 is TGTGCCAGCAGTTTTAGCCAGGGCACAGATACGCAGTATTTT. It codes for CASSFSQGTDTQYF.

This clone was counted once. V and J are TRBV19 and TRBJ1-5, with D possibly matching TRBD1 (5 bases). The CDR3 has 17 amino acids. The ends were cut back, 1 base at V and 5 bases at J, with 18 bases in the middle. Germline-derived CDR1 and CDR2 are LNHDA and SQIVND (reference sequence). The CDR3 is CASSIGGGREIDQPQHF. The CDR3 coding sequence is TGTGCCAGTAGTATAGGCGGGGGACGGGAGATTGATCAGCCCCAGCATTTT.

The sample holds one count of this clone. The rearrangement uses TRBV15 and TRBJ1-4, with 9 bases fitting TRBD1. Germline V lookup: CDR1 LNHNV, CDR2 YYDKDF (reference sequence). V lost 0 bases to trimming and J lost 1 base; unmatched junction nucleotides: 9. CDR3 length: 19 amino acids. CDR3 nucleotides: TGTGCCACCAGCAGAGATGGAAGACAGGGGGTATTAACTAATGAAAAACTGTTTTTT. Residues: CATSRDGRQGVLTNEKLFF.

The chain carries TRBV15 and TRBJ2-1; 12 nucleotides align to TRBD2. Germline V gives CDR1 LNHNV, CDR2 YYDKDF (reference sequence). The CDR3 runs to 16 residues. Trimming took 3 bases from V and 8 from J; bases not matched to a gene: 8. DNA of the CDR3: TGTGCCACCAGCAGGGGGATGACTAGCGGGAGCGATGAGCAGTTCTTC. Translated, it gives CATSRGMTSGSDEQFF.

The chain couples TRBV7-2 to TRBJ2-5; 10 nucleotides match TRBD2. Gene TRBJ2-7 matches the end of the DNA better, so the J call may be wrong. The V gene's germline CDR1 is SGHTA and CDR2 FQGNSA. The CDR3 sequence is 15 residues long. The CDR3 region has the DNA TGTGCCAGCAGAAGCGGGAGGGCCAACTCCTACGAGCAGTACTTC. Its protein product is CASRSGRANSYEQYF.

This sequence joins TRBV6-1 and TRBJ2-7, with D hard to call. There are 13 residues in the CDR3. Germline V gives CDR1 MNHNS, CDR2 SASEGT. The V end was cut by 5 bases, the J end by 2 bases, with 10 bases between. CDR3: CASSLDGTYEQYF. The CDR3 nucleotides read TGTGCCAGCAGTCTGGACGGTACCTACGAGCAGTACTTC.

The V call is TRBV11-2, the J call TRBJ2-1, with D tentatively TRBD2 (7 bases). Germline V CDR1 and CDR2: SGHAT, FQNNGV. The germline V and J ends were trimmed by 5 bases and 7 bases, with 21 bases remaining between them. The CDR3 extends over 16 amino acids. CDR3 nucleotide sequence: TGTGCCAGCAGCCTGGGGCCTCTCAGGGGAGGGAATGAGCAGTTCTTC. This sequence encodes CASSLGPLRGGNEQFF. Variable domain in full (rest from reference TRBV11-2 and TRBJ2-1): EAGVAQSPRYKIIEKRQSVAFWCNPISGHATLYWYQQILGQGPKLLIQFQNNGVVDDSQLPKDRFSAERLKGVDSTLKIQPAKLEDSAVYLCASSLGPLRGGNEQFFGPGTRLTVL.

The CDR3 region has the DNA TGTGCCAGCCGGGAGACCGGGGAGCTGTTTTTT. Its protein product is CASRETGELFF. This chain uses TRBV7-6 with TRBJ2-2, with D possibly being TRBD2 (6 bases). The V gene's germline CDR1 is SGHVS and CDR2 FNYEAQ. Between the trimmed V and J ends, which lost 8 bases and 5 bases, there was a span of 6 bases. The CDR3 extends over 11 amino acids.

The J gene is TRBJ2-1, the V gene TRBV5-8, with 8 positions matching TRBD1. With 0 bases clipped from V and 3 bases from J, the junction kept 8 bases outside the gene matches. From germline, CDR1 is SGHTS and CDR2 YDEGEE. The CDR3 runs 17 residues. The CDR3 sequence is CASSLGQGTWGYNEQFF. In DNA, the CDR3 is TGTGCCAGCAGCTTGGGACAGGGGACTTGGGGCTACAATGAGCAGTTCTTC.

The rearrangement uses TRBV29-1 and TRBJ1-2; D is ambiguous. Germline CDR1 SQVTM, CDR2 ANQGSEA. This CDR3 region has 12 residues. V was shortened by 3 bases and J by 4 bases, with 9 bases between the two germline ends. Here the CDR3 DNA reads TGCAGCGTTGATCTGGGGTTCTATGGCTACACCTTC. The encoded protein is CSVDLGFYGYTF.

The chain joins TRBV7-2 to TRBJ1-5; D gene ambiguous. The CDR3 spans 15 residues. The germline V gene encodes CDR1 SGHTA and CDR2 FQGNSA. V shed 2 bases and J shed 4 bases, with 12 bases lying between them. The CDR3 spells CASSLTTDGNQPQHF. CDR3 nucleotide sequence: TGTGCCAGCAGCTTAACGACGGACGGTAATCAGCCCCAGCATTTT.

The rearrangement uses TRBV6-5 and TRBJ2-5; D unclear. V lost 5 bases to trimming and J lost 0 bases, with 10 bases between them. Germline V gene lookup returns CDR1 MNHEY and CDR2 SVGAGI. This CDR3 comprises 14 residues. The CDR3 spells CASSRFGDQETQYF. The CDR3 nucleotides are TGTGCCAGCAGTCGCTTTGGGGACCAAGAGACCCAGTACTTC.

This sequence joins TRBV7-2 and TRBJ1-3; no clear D gene. The V gene lost 7 bases and the J gene lost 4 bases, with 14 bases spanning the gap. CDR1 is SGHTA and CDR2 is FQGNSA in the germline V gene. This CDR3 region has 14 residues. The CDR3 nucleotides read TGTGCCAGCAACGAACGGAGGGCCGGAAACACCATATATTTT. Translating it yields CASNERRAGNTIYF.

V usage is TRBV7-8 and J usage is TRBJ2-3; maybe TRBD1 (5 bases). V lost 1 base, J lost 0 bases, and 8 bases lay in between. This CDR3 contains 15 residues. The V gene's germline CDR1 is SGHVS and CDR2 FQNEAQ. The CDR3: CASSLDPGSTDTQYF. The DNA for the CDR3 is TGTGCCAGCAGCTTAGACCCAGGGAGCACAGATACGCAGTATTTT.

V and J are TRBV29-1 and TRBJ2-5; 10 nucleotides agree with TRBD2. CDR1 is SQVTM and CDR2 is ANQGSEA in the germline V gene. CDR3 length equals 12 residues. The junction had 1 base not matched to a gene; V was cut back by 4 bases and J by 5 bases. DNA of the CDR3: TGCAGCGTTGTAGCGGGAGGTGAGACCCAGTACTTC. This translates into CSVVAGGETQYF.

This chain joins TRBV10-1 and TRBJ2-3; possibly TRBD2 for D (6 bases). Germline CDR1 reads WNHNN; CDR2 reads SYGVQD (reference sequence). The CDR3 length is 15 residues. V lost 4 bases to trimming and J lost 4 bases, with 15 bases between them. The CDR3 DNA sequence: TGCGCCAGCAGTGTAACCAGGGACTCATCAGATACGCAGTATTTT. It codes for CASSVTRDSSDTQYF.

V usage is TRBV4-2 and J usage is TRBJ2-7; 8 bases align to TRBD1. The germline V gene encodes CDR1 LGHNA and CDR2 YNFKEQ. The CDR3 extends over 15 amino acids. Germline trimming cut 3 bases from V and 5 bases from J; bases unmatched to any gene: 9. CDR3 loop: CASSHAGQGLNEQYF. The CDR3 DNA sequence: TGTGCCAGCAGCCATGCTGGACAGGGTCTAAACGAGCAGTACTTC.

The chain joins TRBV7-3 to TRBJ1-6; the match to TRBD1 covers 7 bases. Trimming cost V 5 bases and J 7 bases; bases outside gene matches: 5. The CDR3 sequence is 14 residues long. Germline lookup yields CDR1 SGHTA and CDR2 FQGTGA. CDR3 region: CASSLSGQNSPLHF. CDR3 nucleotide sequence: TGTGCCAGCAGCCTCTCGGGACAGAATTCACCCCTCCACTTT.

The gene calls are TRBV7-2 and TRBJ2-7, with a tentative D call TRBD2 (5 bases). The CDR3 contains 13 residues. The V and J ends lost 4 bases and 2 bases respectively, with 9 bases between them. Germline assignment: CDR1 SGHTA and CDR2 FQGNSA. CDR3 bases: TGTGCCAGCAGCTGGAGCGGCCCCTACGAGCAGTACTTC. Its protein is CASSWSGPYEQYF.

The rearrangement links TRBV7-2 to TRBJ2-2; D remains ambiguous. Trimming left V 2 bases short and J 6 bases short, with 16 bases between. The CDR3 contains 16 residues. The germline V gene has CDR1 SGHTA and CDR2 FQGNSA. The CDR3 sequence is CASSLKVASQSGELFF. The DNA of the CDR3 is TGTGCCAGCAGCTTAAAGGTAGCCAGTCAGTCCGGGGAGCTGTTTTTT. Looking up the rest from reference TRBV7-2 and TRBJ2-2 gives the full variable domain: GAGVSQSPSNKVTEKGKDVELRCDPISGHTALYWYRQSLGQGLEFLIYFQGNSAPDKSGLPSDRFSAERTGGSVSTLTIQRTQQEDSAVYLCASSLKVASQSGELFFGEGSRLTVL.

The rearrangement uses TRBV9 and TRBJ1-2, with TRBD1 identical over 9 bases. The CDR3 totals 14 residues. Losses at the gene ends were 0 bases for V and 8 bases for J; bases not matched to a gene: 5. Germline V CDR1 and CDR2: SGDLS, YYNGEE. CDR3 amino acids: CASSVGTGGLGYTF. CDR3 DNA: TGTGCCAGCAGCGTAGGAACAGGGGGCTTGGGCTACACCTTC.

V gene TRBV10-2 combines with J gene TRBJ2-2; TRBD2 is a possible D gene (7 bases). V shed 8 bases and J shed 6 bases, with 19 bases lying between them. Germline CDR1 reads WSHSY; CDR2 reads SAAADI. This CDR3 spans 15 amino acids. The CDR3 bases are TGCGCCAGCCGATTAGGGGGGGTAAGCGCCGGGGAGCTGTTTTTT. Its translation: CASRLGGVSAGELFF.